Below are 6 T cell receptor beta chains sequenced from a single sample in a study of beta chain features in type 1 diabetes. Study-level results: In every one of the four CD4+ subsets, TCRB CDR3s were moderately but significantly shorter in Type 1 diabetes patients.

Their cognate antigens are unknown. The entirety of the isolated RNA underwent reverse transcription, so expressed TCRB transcripts were sequenced. Repertoires were generated with immunoSEQ multiplex PCR, while TCRdb's copy carries only in-frame clones and drops some. The table records 40,000 to 60,000 clones, roughly 63% of them present only once. The sample comprised stem cell memory CD4+ T cells from blood. These receptors were collected from a woman aged 30 to 39 with type 1 diabetes.

This clone was seen a single time. This chain joins TRBV29-1 and TRBJ2-3; D not certain. Trimming shortened V by 0 bases and J by 0 bases, and 10 bases separated the two germline ends. This CDR3 has 15 residues. CDR1 and CDR2 (germline): SQVTM, ANQGSEA. CDR3 sequence (DNA): TGCAGCGTTGAAGATACTGTCCTTAGCACAGATACGCAGTATTTT. Its translation: CSVEDTVLSTDTQYF.

The chain couples TRBV28 to TRBJ1-5; D is uncertain. The V gene's germline CDR1 is MDHEN and CDR2 SYDVKM. The CDR3 consists of 14 residues. V lost 5 bases to trimming and J lost 6 bases, with 14 bases between them. The CDR3 reads CASSLEGWGQPQHF. CDR3 nucleotide sequence: TGTGCCAGCAGTCTCGAGGGCTGGGGTCAGCCCCAGCATTTT.

This rearrangement joins TRBV5-1 to TRBJ2-1, with 11 bases fitting TRBD2. Germline V lookup: CDR1 SGHRS, CDR2 YFSETQ. V trimming: 3 bases; J trimming: 7 bases; junction bases outside the gene matches: 9. The CDR3 has 16 amino acids. CDR3 residues: CASSWMTSGIGNEQFF. CDR3 coding DNA: TGCGCCAGCAGCTGGATGACTAGCGGGATTGGAAATGAGCAGTTCTTC.

V and J are TRBV7-2 and TRBJ2-1; 11 positions agree with TRBD2. V lost 5 bases, J lost 0 bases, and 9 bases stayed unmatched. This CDR3 comprises 18 residues. The germline V gene has CDR1 SGHTA and CDR2 FQGNSA. The CDR3 region is CASSQGGSGRASYNEQFF. The CDR3 coding sequence is TGTGCCAGCAGCCAAGGGGGTAGCGGGAGGGCCTCCTACAATGAGCAGTTCTTC. Supplemented by reference TRBV7-2 and TRBJ2-1, the full variable domain reads GAGVSQSPSNKVTEKGKDVELRCDPISGHTALYWYRQSLGQGLEFLIYFQGNSAPDKSGLPSDRFSAERTGGSVSTLTIQRTQQEDSAVYLCASSQGGSGRASYNEQFFGPGTRLTVL.

CDR3 in DNA: TGTGCCAGCAGTTCGGGACTAGCGGACTACAATGAGCAGTTCTTC. This encodes CASSSGLADYNEQFF. The V call is TRBV6-6, the J call TRBJ2-1; 11 nucleotides match TRBD2. The CDR3 runs to 15 residues. V shed 4 bases, J shed 3 bases, and the junction held 2 bases outside the gene matches. Looked up from germline, CDR1 is MNHNY and CDR2 is SVGAGI (reference sequence).

This chain joins TRBV27 and TRBJ2-3; a possible D gene is TRBD2 (6 bases). Germline lookup yields CDR1 MNHEY and CDR2 SMNVEV (reference sequence). The ends were cut back, 4 bases at V and 5 bases at J, with 13 bases in the middle. The CDR3 is 14 amino acids. The CDR3 nucleotides read TGTGCCAGCAGTTCTCCGGGAGTCTTAGATACGCAGTATTTT. This gives the protein CASSSPGVLDTQYF.